The rows below give T cell receptor beta chains drawn from one sample of a study of a mutant IDH1 vaccine in newly diagnosed glioma. For these receptors, no antigen is known. Here immunoSEQ multiplex PCR was the method, and the copy in TCRdb shows in-frame clones only, minus some. The sample consists of 110,000 or so clones, 90% of them appearing once. Specimen: PBMCs, collected from a glioma patient whose treatment included an IDH1 peptide vaccine. Source of these receptors: a woman aged 45-65 years with glioma. CDR3s include the opening cysteine and the closing phenylalanine or tryptophan. The D gene is left open where the match is weak.

j_gene,d_gene,v_gene,CDR3aa
TRBJ1-4,.,TRBV11-2,CASSLDGGGFEKLFF
TRBJ2-5,TRBD2,TRBV11-2,CASSLRSSGSPYQETQYF
TRBJ2-7,TRBD2,TRBV28,CASSQQGLAASRYEQYF
TRBJ1-2,.,TRBV7-9,CASSFIPGANYGYTF
TRBJ2-7,TRBD1,TRBV27,CASSSDRGLYEQYF
TRBJ2-1,TRBD1,TRBV19,CASSITGGPWDEQFF
TRBJ2-1,TRBD2,TRBV19,CASSREREGNEQFF
TRBJ1-4,.,TRBV5-4,CASSFIGGLGEKLFF
TRBJ1-2,.,TRBV30,CAWRKGAEAIYGYTF
TRBJ2-5,.,TRBV28,CASRGGPAPTETQYF
TRBJ1-2,.,TRBV6-9,CASSLYRGYGYTF
TRBJ2-3,TRBD2,TRBV9,CASSPPGLEVPTDTQYF
TRBJ2-1,TRBD1,TRBV14,CASSRPGTGSYNEQFF
TRBJ2-7,TRBD1,TRBV28,CASSPTGLGWEQYF
TRBJ1-6,.,TRBV10-2,CASSESGGGAPLHF
TRBJ2-3,.,TRBV20-1,CSAAAADTQYF
TRBJ1-1,.,TRBV5-1,CASSLGMGDTEAFF
TRBJ2-3,.,TRBV29-1,CSVGTGDTQYF
TRBJ2-1,.,TRBV28,CASSLYVNEQFF
TRBJ2-6,.,TRBV4-2,CASSPWSGAGANVLTF
TRBJ2-7,TRBD2,TRBV5-6,CASSLGVAGVYEQYF
TRBJ1-3,.,TRBV5-6,CASSLVSSSGNTIYF
TRBJ2-7,.,TRBV5-1,CASSPPSEQYF
TRBJ1-2,TRBD1,TRBV7-6,CASSSQAGGNYGYTF
TRBJ2-7,TRBD1,TRBV2,CASSVQGLGEQYF
TRBJ2-7,.,TRBV2,CARASQGRGEQYF
TRBJ2-1,.,TRBV30,CAWIGPPFNEQFF
TRBJ2-7,TRBD2,TRBV5-1,CASSLASGFYEQYF
TRBJ2-7,.,TRBV20-1,CSALGRYEQYF
TRBJ1-1,.,TRBV6-6,CASSYSNKGYEAFF
TRBJ2-5,TRBD2,TRBV28,CASTLGLAGEETQYF
TRBJ2-7,.,TRBV6-6,CASSYRGGYEQYF
TRBJ2-6,.,TRBV30,CAWSVLGAGANVLTF
TRBJ2-1,TRBD2,TRBV6-6,CASSYSISGSVGEQFF
TRBJ1-3,.,TRBV29-1,CSVALVGGQSSGNTIYF
TRBJ2-7,TRBD1,TRBV6-1,CASSDSPRGQPYF
TRBJ2-5,.,TRBV6-5,CASSEPRGQETQYF
TRBJ1-4,.,TRBV5-1,CASSGGVGEKLFF
TRBJ2-1,.,TRBV27,CASSPTSGPPRESSYNEQFF
TRBJ1-1,.,TRBV6-6,CASSYGLSTEAFF
TRBJ1-1,.,TRBV5-1,CASSFIGANTEAFF
TRBJ1-6,.,TRBV10-3,CAITEGQGGGSPLHF
TRBJ2-2,TRBD2,TRBV19,CASTQVPGLGSGELFF
TRBJ2-5,TRBD2,TRBV19,CASSTRLAGTETQYF
TRBJ1-3,.,TRBV2,CASSTESLARNTIYF
TRBJ2-3,.,TRBV28,CASSLIDGLADTQYF
TRBJ2-5,.,TRBV6-1,CAPAGTQYF
TRBJ2-1,TRBD2,TRBV6-1,CASLGKVAGGNEQFF